The clone carrying this TCR beta chain was seen only once. Its antigen is undetermined. This specimen comes from a study of PD-1 blockade in classical Hodgkin lymphoma. All patients experienced relapse after autologous stem cell transplantation, and brentuximab vedotin exposure was variable. The CDR3 runs 15 residues. Germline V gene data show CDR1 as SGHVS and CDR2 as FNYEAQ. The V end lost 1 base, the J end lost 5 bases, and 14 bases lay between the germline ends. TCRdb keeps only in-frame clones here, not all; method: immunoSEQ multiplex PCR. The sample holds about 85,000 clones, 85% to 95% seen once. The study, taken as a whole, reports: TCR diversity at baseline was reported to be reduced in newly diagnosed patients relative to healthy donors. Possible causes of repertoire differences, disease activity or prior therapy, remain undefined.

Material: peripheral blood mononuclear cells (PBMCs), obtained before the second cycle of nivolumab. This TCR came from a human donor with classical Hodgkin lymphoma. This sequence joins TRBV7-6 and TRBJ2-5; D perhaps matches TRBD2 (5 bases). In DNA form, the CDR3 reads TGTGCCAGCAGCTTAGGGACCCAGCCGGGGGAGACCCAGTACTTC. Residues: CASSLGTQPGETQYF.